This TCR beta chain was sequenced during a study of patients and donors after allogeneic stem cell transplantation (dated by TCRdb to 2018 to 2020). Including cysteine and phenylalanine, the CDR3 has 13 amino acids. CDR3 DNA is the only sequence kept; it has 39 bases, read in frame from the first base. V is trimmed back by 1 base and J by 12 bases, and the junction contains 4 bases that no gene match accounts for. CDR1 and CDR2 were assigned from the germline V gene as SGHVS and FQNEAQ. Receptor amplification or capture employed RT-PCR. Instrument used: NextSeq 550. The raw public data were reprocessed by TCRdb itself: fastp quality trimming at Q25, MiXCR clonotype calling, in-frame beta chains only. Entries that share a CDR3 protein sequence are merged under the most common genes and DNA. The sample table holds approximately 200,000 distinct CDR3 sequences, of which 11% to 15% were seen once. The biggest ten clones account for around 10% of the sample.

This clonotype was found many times. Its cognate antigen has yet to be identified. Nothing much larger sits one base from this clone, and base qualities are not available. This receptor was obtained from a human donor who was either an allogeneic HSCT recipient or a stem cell or donor lymphocyte infusion donor (not recorded which). It is not recorded whose cells these are; they may come from a transplant donor. The specimen sequenced was blood, either unsorted or a sorted T cell fraction (not recorded which). The chain was built from TRBV7-8 and TRBJ2-1; TRBD1 fits 9 bases in the junction. The nucleotide sequence reads TGTGCCAGCAGCTTAGTACAGGGGGCCGGGCAGTTCTTC. It specifies CASSLVQGAGQFF. This CDR3, with the reference TRBV7-8 and TRBJ2-1 proteins standing in past its ends, gives the full variable domain GAGVSQSPRYKVAKRGQDVALRCDPISGHVSLFWYQQALGQGPEFLTYFQNEAQLDKSGLPSDRFFAERPEGSVSTLKIQRTQQEDSAVYLCASSLVQGAGQFFGPGTRLTVL.